A single sample gave rise to the 8 T cell receptor beta chains below, sequenced in a study of OX40 agonist ivuxolimab in advanced cancers. This table comes from immunoSEQ multiplex PCR, and its TCRdb copy is limited to in-frame clones, with some not included. The sample consists of approximately 41,000 clones, around 90% of them appearing once. Sequencing was performed on CD4+ or CD8+ T cells sorted from blood, taken in a trial of the OX40 agonist ivuxolimab. These receptors all stem from an adult with an advanced solid tumor such as melanoma, head and neck, liver or kidney cancer.

The chain recombines TRBV5-1 with TRBJ2-3, with D maybe TRBD1 (7 bases). The germline V and J ends were trimmed by 0 bases and 3 bases, with 11 bases remaining between them. The CDR3 is 15 amino acids. Per the germline V gene, CDR1 is SGHRS and CDR2 is YFSETQ. As DNA, the CDR3 is TGCGCCAGCAGCTTGGCCAGGGGGGTAACAGATACGCAGTATTTT. It translates to CASSLARGVTDTQYF.

In nucleotides, the CDR3 is TGTGCCGCCTTTTTGACAGGAGTGGGAGGGGAGCAGTACTTC. Its protein is CAAFLTGVGGEQYF. The chain joins TRBV30 to TRBJ2-7, with a possible D match to TRBD2 (7 bases). There are 14 residues in the CDR3. Germline V gene lookup returns CDR1 GTSNPN and CDR2 SVGIG (reference sequence). V was shortened by 8 bases and J by 7 bases, with 24 bases between the two germline ends.

The rearrangement uses TRBV10-3 and TRBJ1-1; no firm D call. Per germline, CDR1 ENHRY and CDR2 SYGVKD. The V and J ends lost 11 bases and 1 base respectively, with 14 bases between them. The CDR3 loop spans 13 amino acids. The CDR3 protein is CAVTKDANTEAFF. In DNA form, the CDR3 reads TGTGCCGTCACCAAGGACGCGAACACTGAAGCTTTCTTT.

This chain uses TRBV11-3 with TRBJ1-1; D perhaps matches TRBD1 (5 bases). This CDR3 has 16 amino acids. CDR1 and CDR2 from the germline V gene are SGHNT and YENEEA. V was cut by 3 bases and J by 8 bases, with 22 bases left in between. This CDR3 reads CASSLGPLSDAAEAFF. CDR3 nucleotides: TGTGCCAGCAGCTTGGGACCGCTCTCTGACGCAGCGGAAGCTTTCTTT.

This sequence joins TRBV7-3 and TRBJ2-1; D not resolved. Deletions cut 0 bases from V and 2 bases from J, with 14 bases between. Per germline, CDR1 SGHTA and CDR2 FQGTGA. The CDR3 covers 17 residues. DNA of the CDR3: TGTGCCAGCAGCTTAACGGGCCCGGACGGAGCCTACAATGAGCAGTTCTTC. It is translated as CASSLTGPDGAYNEQFF. The whole variable domain, filled in from reference TRBV7-3 and TRBJ2-1, reads GAGVSQTPSNKVTEKGKYVELRCDPISGHTALYWYRQSLGQGPEFLIYFQGTGAADDSGLPNDRFFAVRPEGSVSTLKIQRTERGDSAVYLCASSLTGPDGAYNEQFFGPGTRLTVL.

The rearrangement links TRBV11-2 to TRBJ2-3; no definite D call. The V end lost 4 bases, the J end lost 0 bases, and 14 bases lay between the germline ends. The germline CDR1 and CDR2 sequences are SGHAT and FQNNGV. The CDR3 spans 16 residues. CDR3 in amino acids: CASSSYFKPSTDTQYF. For the CDR3, the DNA is TGTGCCAGCAGCTCGTACTTCAAGCCGAGCACAGATACGCAGTATTTT.

The chain uses TRBV19 and TRBJ2-7; possible D gene TRBD1, 5 bases. CDR1 and CDR2 from the germline V gene are LNHDA and SQIVND (reference sequence). The CDR3 contains 14 residues. V dropped 5 bases and J dropped 7 bases, with 18 bases sitting between them. The CDR3 nucleotides read TGTGCCAGTAGTGTCACAGGAGCTCTACGGGAGCAGTACTTC. It yields the protein CASSVTGALREQYF.

This clone was counted a few times. V and J are TRBV30 and TRBJ1-5; D is unresolved. The CDR3 is 13 amino acids. V was cut by 0 bases and J by 2 bases, with 5 bases left in between. Germline CDR1 reads GTSNPN; CDR2 reads SVGIG (reference sequence). CDR3 protein: CAWSVMGNQPQHF. CDR3 DNA: TGTGCCTGGAGTGTGATGGGCAATCAGCCCCAGCATTTT.